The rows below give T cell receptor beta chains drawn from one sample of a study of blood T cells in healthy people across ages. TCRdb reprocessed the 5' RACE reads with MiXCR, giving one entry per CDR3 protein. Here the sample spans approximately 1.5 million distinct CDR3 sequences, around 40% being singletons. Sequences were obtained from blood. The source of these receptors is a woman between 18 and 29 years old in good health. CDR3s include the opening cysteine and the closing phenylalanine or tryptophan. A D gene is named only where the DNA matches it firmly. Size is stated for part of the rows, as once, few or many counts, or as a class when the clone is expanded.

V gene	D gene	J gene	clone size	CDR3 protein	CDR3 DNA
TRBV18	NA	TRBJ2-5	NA	CASSPVDGATQYF	TGTGCCAGCTCACCAGTCGATGGGGCGACCCAGTACTTC
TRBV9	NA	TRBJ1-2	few	CASSVGPGEFDGYTF	TGTGCCAGCAGTGTAGGTCCAGGGGAGTTCGATGGCTACACCTTC
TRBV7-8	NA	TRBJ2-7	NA	CASSLFRTSYEQYF	TGTGCCAGCAGCTTATTCAGAACTTCCTACGAGCAGTACTTC
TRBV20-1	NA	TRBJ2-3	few	CSAKDSSSTDTQYF	TGCAGTGCCAAAGACTCTTCTAGCACAGATACGCAGTATTTT
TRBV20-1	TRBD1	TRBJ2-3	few	CSARDRVGADTQYF	TGCAGTGCTAGGGACAGGGTCGGGGCAGATACGCAGTATTTT
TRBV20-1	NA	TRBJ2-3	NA	CSARGYGEWTDTQYF	TGCAGTGCTAGAGGGTACGGGGAATGGACAGATACGCAGTATTTT
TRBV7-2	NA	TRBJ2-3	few	CASSFVESTDTQYF	TGTGCCAGCAGCTTCGTCGAAAGCACAGATACGCAGTATTTT
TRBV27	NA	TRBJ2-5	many	CASSPPQGTQYF	TGTGCCAGCAGTCCCCCTCAAGGTACCCAGTACTTC
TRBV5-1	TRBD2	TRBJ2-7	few	CASSLGLAGIEQYF	TGCGCCAGCAGCTTGGGACTAGCGGGGATCGAGCAGTACTTC
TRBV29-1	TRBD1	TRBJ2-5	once	CNILPGQGQKTQYF	TGCAACATTTTACCGGGACAGGGTCAAAAGACCCAGTACTTC